This T cell receptor (beta chain) comes out of a study of glioma-infiltrating T cells. With respect to this clonotype: Its antigen is still unknown.

Amplification of TCR alpha and beta CDR3 regions from RNA used iRepertoire nested multiplex PCR. TCRdb reprocessed the multiplex PCR reads via MiXCR and lists one record per CDR3 protein. The top ten hold roughly a fifth of the sample, which has 150,000 to 200,000 distinct CDR3 sequences, 25% to 35% seen once. Findings of the study overall: Non-neoplastic patients had below-expected tissue-blood divergence, while all gliomas exceeded expectation.

This CDR3 contains 14 residues. Germline CDR1 MGHRA, CDR2 YSYEKL. V was cut by 0 bases and J by 3 bases, with 7 bases left in between. This chain connects TRBV4-1 to TRBJ2-3; D is possibly TRBD1 (6 bases). The receptor's source is a human donor with low-grade glioma or glioblastoma, undergoing nonglioma brain surgery, or in good health (not recorded which). The sequenced material came from glioma tissue, nonneoplastic brain tissue, or PBMCs (not recorded which). The CDR3 sequence is CASSQDQGTDTQYF. Here the CDR3 DNA reads TGCGCCAGCAGCCAAGACCAGGGGACAGATACGCAGTATTTT.